This section outlines one T cell receptor (beta chain) sequence together with its context. Across fewer than 25 US areas, participants ranged in age from roughly 18 to 89 years. The sample is drawn from a study of blood T cell repertoires in COVID-19. About the research overall: Sample material is recorded as cDNA or gDNA derived from T cells, B-cell-depleted T cells, or PBMCs.

This CDR3 contains 17 residues. With 3 bases removed from V and 5 bases from J, the gap between germline ends came to 17 bases. Germline CDR1 is SGHDN and CDR2 is FVKESK. Generated by immunoSEQ multiplex PCR, the TCRdb table keeps only in-frame clones and is missing some. This sample carries 150,000 to 200,000 clones, 84% of them seen once, and the ten largest clones take under 4%. This TCR was sampled from a young woman who had been exposed to COVID-19. The rearrangement joins TRBV14 to TRBJ1-6; D may be TRBD1 (6 bases). The sample comprised PBMCs or T cells enriched from blood (not recorded which). CDR3: CASSQDRSAVNNSPLHF. The CDR3 region has the DNA TGTGCCAGCAGCCAGGACAGATCCGCCGTTAATAATTCACCCCTCCACTTT.